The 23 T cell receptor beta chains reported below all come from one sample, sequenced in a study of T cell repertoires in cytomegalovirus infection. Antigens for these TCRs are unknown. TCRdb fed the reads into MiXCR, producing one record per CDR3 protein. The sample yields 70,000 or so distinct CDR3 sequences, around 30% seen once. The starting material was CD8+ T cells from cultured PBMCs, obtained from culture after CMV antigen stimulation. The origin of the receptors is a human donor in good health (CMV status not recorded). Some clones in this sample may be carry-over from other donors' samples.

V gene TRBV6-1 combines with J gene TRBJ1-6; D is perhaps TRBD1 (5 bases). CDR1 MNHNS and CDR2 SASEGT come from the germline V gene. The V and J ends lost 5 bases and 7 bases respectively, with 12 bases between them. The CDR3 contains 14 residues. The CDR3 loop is CASSPRRVNSPLHF. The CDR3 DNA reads TGTGCCAGCAGTCCCCGCAGGGTGAATTCACCCCTCCACTTT.

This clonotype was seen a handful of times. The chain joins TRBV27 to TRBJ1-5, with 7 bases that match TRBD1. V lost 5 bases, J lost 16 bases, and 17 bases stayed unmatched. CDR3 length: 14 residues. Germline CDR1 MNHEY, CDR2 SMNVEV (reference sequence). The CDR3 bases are TGTGCCAGCAGTAGACAGGGTATCGAGTTAGTCCGACATTTT. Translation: CASSRQGIELVRHF.

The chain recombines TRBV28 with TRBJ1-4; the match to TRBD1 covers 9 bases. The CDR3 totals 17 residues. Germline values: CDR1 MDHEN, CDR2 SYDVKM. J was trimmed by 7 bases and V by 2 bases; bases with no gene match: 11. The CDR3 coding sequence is TGTGCCAGCAGTTTAGATACCGGGACAGGGTATTCTGAAAAACTGTTTTTT. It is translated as CASSLDTGTGYSEKLFF.

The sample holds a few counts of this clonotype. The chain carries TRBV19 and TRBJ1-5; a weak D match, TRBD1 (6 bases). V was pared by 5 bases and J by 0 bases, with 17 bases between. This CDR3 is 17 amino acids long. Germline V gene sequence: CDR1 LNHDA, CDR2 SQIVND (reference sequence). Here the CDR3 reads CASSDQRIQGSNQPQHF. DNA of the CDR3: TGTGCCAGTAGTGATCAGCGGATACAGGGTAGCAATCAGCCCCAGCATTTT.

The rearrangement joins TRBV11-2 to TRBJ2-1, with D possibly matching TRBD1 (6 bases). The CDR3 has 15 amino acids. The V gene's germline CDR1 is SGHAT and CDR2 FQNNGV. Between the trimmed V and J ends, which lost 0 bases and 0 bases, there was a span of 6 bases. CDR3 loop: CASSLEDSSYNEQFF. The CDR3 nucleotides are TGTGCCAGCAGCTTAGAGGACAGCTCCTACAATGAGCAGTTCTTC.

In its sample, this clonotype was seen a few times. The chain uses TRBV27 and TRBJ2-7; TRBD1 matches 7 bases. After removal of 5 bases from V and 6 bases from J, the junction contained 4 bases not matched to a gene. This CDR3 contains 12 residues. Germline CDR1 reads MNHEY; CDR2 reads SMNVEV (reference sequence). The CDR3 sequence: CASSDTGAEQYF. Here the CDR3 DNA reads TGTGCCAGCAGTGACACAGGGGCCGAGCAGTACTTC.

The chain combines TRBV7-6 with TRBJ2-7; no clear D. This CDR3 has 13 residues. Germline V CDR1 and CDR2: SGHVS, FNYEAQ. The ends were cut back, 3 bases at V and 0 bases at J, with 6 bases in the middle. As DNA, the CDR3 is TGTGCCAGCAGCTTTAAGGACTCCTACGAGCAGTACTTC. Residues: CASSFKDSYEQYF.

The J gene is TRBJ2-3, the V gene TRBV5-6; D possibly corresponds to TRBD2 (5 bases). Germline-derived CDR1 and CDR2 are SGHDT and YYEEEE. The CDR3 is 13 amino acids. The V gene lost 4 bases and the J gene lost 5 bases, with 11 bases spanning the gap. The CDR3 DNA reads TGTGCCAGCAGCGCGGACTGGCTAGATACGCAGTATTTT. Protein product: CASSADWLDTQYF.

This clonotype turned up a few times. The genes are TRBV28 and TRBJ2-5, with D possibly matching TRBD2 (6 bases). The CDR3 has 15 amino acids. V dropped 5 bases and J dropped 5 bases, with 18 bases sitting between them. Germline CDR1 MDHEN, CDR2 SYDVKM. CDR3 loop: CASSAGLDVRETQYF. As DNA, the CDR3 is TGTGCCAGCAGTGCGGGACTGGACGTACGGGAGACCCAGTACTTC.

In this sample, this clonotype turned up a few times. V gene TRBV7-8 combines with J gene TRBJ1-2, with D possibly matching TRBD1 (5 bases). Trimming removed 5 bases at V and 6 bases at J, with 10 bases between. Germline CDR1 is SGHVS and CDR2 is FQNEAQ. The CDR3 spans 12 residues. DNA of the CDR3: TGTGCCAGCAGCGCCGGGACTGATGGCTACACCTTC. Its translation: CASSAGTDGYTF.

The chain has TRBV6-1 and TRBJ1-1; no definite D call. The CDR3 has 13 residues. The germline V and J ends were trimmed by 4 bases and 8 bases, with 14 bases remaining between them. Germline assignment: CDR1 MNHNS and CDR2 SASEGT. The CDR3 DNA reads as TGTGCCAGCAGTGTCGGTGGGATCGGAGAAGCTTTCTTT. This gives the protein CASSVGGIGEAFF.

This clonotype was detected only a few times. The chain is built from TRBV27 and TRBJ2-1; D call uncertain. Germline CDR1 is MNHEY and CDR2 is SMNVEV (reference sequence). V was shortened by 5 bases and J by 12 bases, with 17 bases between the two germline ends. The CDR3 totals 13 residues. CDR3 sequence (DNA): TGTGCCAGCAGTCCACCGTCCCAGAGTGGGCAGTTCTTC. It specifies CASSPPSQSGQFF.

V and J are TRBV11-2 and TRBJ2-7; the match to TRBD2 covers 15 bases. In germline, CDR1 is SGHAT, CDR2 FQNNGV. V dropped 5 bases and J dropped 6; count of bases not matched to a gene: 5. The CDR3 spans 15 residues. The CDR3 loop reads CASSPGTSGRFEQYF. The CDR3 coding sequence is TGTGCCAGCAGCCCTGGGACTAGCGGGAGGTTCGAGCAGTACTTC.

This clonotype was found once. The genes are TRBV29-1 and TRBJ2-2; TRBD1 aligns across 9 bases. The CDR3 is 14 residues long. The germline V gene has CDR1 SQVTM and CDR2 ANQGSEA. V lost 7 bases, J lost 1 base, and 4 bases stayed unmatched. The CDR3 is CSALGQGNTGELFF. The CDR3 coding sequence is TGCAGCGCCCTGGGACAGGGGAACACCGGGGAGCTGTTTTTT.

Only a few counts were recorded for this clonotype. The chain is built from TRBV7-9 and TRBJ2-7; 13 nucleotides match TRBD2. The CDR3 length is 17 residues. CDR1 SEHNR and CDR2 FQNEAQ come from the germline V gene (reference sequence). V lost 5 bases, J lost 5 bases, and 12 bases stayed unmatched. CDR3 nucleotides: TGTGCCAGCAGCCAACCCACTAGCGGGAGGGCCCCAAACGAGCAGTACTTC. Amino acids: CASSQPTSGRAPNEQYF.

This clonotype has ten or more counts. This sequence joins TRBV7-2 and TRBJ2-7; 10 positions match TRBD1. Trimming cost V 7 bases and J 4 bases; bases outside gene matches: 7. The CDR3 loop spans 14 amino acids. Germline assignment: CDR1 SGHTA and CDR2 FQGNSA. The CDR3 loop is CASTWTGGGYEQYF. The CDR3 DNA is TGTGCCAGCACCTGGACAGGGGGAGGGTACGAGCAGTACTTC.

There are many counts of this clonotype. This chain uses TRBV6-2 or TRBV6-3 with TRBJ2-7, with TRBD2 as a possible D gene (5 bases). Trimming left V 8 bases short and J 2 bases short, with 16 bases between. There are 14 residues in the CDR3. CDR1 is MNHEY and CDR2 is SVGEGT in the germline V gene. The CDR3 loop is CASSLREQTYEQYF. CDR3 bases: TGTGCCAGCTCACTACGGGAACAAACCTACGAGCAGTACTTC.

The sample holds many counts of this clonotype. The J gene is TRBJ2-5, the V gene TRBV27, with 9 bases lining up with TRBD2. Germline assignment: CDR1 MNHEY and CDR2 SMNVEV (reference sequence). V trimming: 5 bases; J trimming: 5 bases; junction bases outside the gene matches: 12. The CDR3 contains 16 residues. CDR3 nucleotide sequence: TGTGCCAGCAGTAAACTTAGCGGGGGACCGCAGGAGACCCAGTACTTC. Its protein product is CASSKLSGGPQETQYF.

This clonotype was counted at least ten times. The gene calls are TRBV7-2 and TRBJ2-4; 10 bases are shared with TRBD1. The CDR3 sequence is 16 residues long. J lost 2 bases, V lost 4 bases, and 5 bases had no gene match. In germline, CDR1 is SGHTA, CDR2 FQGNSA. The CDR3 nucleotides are TGTGCCAGCAGCTCCGGGACAGGGGATCCCAAAAACATTCAGTACTTC. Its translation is CASSSGTGDPKNIQYF.

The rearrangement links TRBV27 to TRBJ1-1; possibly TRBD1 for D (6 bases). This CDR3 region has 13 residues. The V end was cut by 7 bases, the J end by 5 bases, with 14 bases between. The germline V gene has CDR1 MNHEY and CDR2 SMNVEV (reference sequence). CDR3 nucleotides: TGTGCCAGCATAGGACAGATTGGGACTGAAGCTTTCTTT. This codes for CASIGQIGTEAFF.

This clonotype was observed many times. CDR3 sequence (DNA): TGTGCCAGTAGTACGTATAGTTTGGGCGAGCAGTACTTC. Translating it yields CASSTYSLGEQYF. The gene calls are TRBV19 and TRBJ2-7; D unclear. The CDR3 sequence is 13 residues long. Germline lookup yields CDR1 LNHDA and CDR2 SQIVND (reference sequence). The V end was cut by 4 bases, the J end by 6 bases, with 13 bases between.

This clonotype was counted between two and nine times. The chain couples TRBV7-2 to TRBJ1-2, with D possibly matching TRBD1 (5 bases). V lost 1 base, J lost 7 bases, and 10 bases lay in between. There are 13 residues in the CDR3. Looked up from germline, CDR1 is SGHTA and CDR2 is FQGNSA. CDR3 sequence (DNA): TGTGCCAGCAGCTTAGGGGACCCGAGTGGCTACACCTTC. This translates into CASSLGDPSGYTF.

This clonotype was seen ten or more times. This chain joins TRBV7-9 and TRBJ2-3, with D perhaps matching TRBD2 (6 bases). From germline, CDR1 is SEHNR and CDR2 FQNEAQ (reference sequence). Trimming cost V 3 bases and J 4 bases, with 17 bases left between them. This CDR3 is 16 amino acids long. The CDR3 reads CASSFPLGGSADTQYF. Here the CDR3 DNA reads TGTGCCAGCAGCTTCCCCCTGGGGGGTTCCGCAGATACGCAGTATTTT.